Each of the 20 T cell receptor beta chains below was sequenced from the same sample in a study of blood T cell repertoires in COVID-19. Only in-frame clones appear in the TCRdb table, and some are missing; sequencing was by immunoSEQ multiplex PCR. The data contain about 250,000 clones, about nine tenths of them singletons. Sequencing input: PBMCs or T cells enriched from blood (not recorded which). Source of these receptors: a woman aged 45-65 years who had recovered from COVID-19.

This clone was seen just once. The V gene is TRBV7-8, the J gene TRBJ2-5, with 7 bases fitting TRBD2. This CDR3 has 14 residues. Germline V gene sequence: CDR1 SGHVS, CDR2 FQNEAQ. Germline trimming cut 1 base from V and 5 bases from J; bases unmatched to any gene: 4. As DNA, the CDR3 is TGTGCCAGCAGCTTAGGAGGGGAGGGTGAGACCCAGTACTTC. Translation gives CASSLGGEGETQYF.

In regard to this clone: The junction departs from germline at one end; a sequencing error may be responsible. CDR3 amino acids: CASTQRQAGTYEQYF. The CDR3 coding sequence is TGTGCCAGCACCCAAAGGCAGGCGGGCACCTACGAGCAGTACTTC. The gene calls are TRBV3-1 (or the pseudogene TRBV3-2) and TRBJ2-7; TRBD2 is a possible D gene (5 bases). Germline values: CDR1 LGHDT, CDR2 YNNKEL (reference sequence). CDR3 length: 15 residues.

The genes are TRBV30 and TRBJ1-5; 7 bases are shared with TRBD1. The V and J ends lost 0 bases and 5 bases, in that order; junction bases with no gene match: 7. The CDR3 spans 15 residues. Germline values: CDR1 GTSNPN, CDR2 SVGIG (reference sequence). CDR3 DNA sequence: TGTGCCTGGAGTGTACGGGGCAGGGGGGATCAGCCCCAGCATTTT. Residues: CAWSVRGRGDQPQHF.

This chain uses TRBV4-2 with TRBJ2-7, with D possibly TRBD2 on 6 matching bases. The CDR3 has 14 residues. The V end was cut by 0 bases, the J end by 4 bases, with 10 bases between. Germline V CDR1 and CDR2: LGHNA, YNFKEQ. CDR3 region: CASSQDRSGYEQYF. The CDR3 region has the DNA TGTGCCAGCAGCCAAGATCGCAGCGGGTACGAGCAGTACTTC.

V usage is TRBV19 and J usage is TRBJ1-2, with 7 nucleotides matching TRBD1. The germline V gene encodes CDR1 LNHDA and CDR2 SQIVND (reference sequence). The CDR3 runs to 18 residues. J gave up 4 bases and V 6 bases, and 20 bases lay outside the gene matches. The CDR3 region has the DNA TGTGCCAGTAGCAATTTCCGGGACAGCCTGGAAAATCGCTATGGCTACACCTTC. Encoded protein: CASSNFRDSLENRYGYTF.

The rearrangement uses TRBV14 and TRBJ1-4; 8 nucleotides match TRBD1. V was clipped by 1 base and J by 7 bases; unmatched bases: 8. CDR3 size: 16 residues. CDR1 is SGHDN and CDR2 is FVKESK in the germline V gene. This chain's CDR3 is CASSQGISGGGEKLFF. The CDR3 DNA follows: TGTGCCAGCAGCCAAGGAATCTCAGGGGGCGGTGAAAAACTGTTTTTT.

The J gene is TRBJ2-7, the V gene TRBV20-1; D might be TRBD2 (6 bases). The length of the CDR3 is 13 residues. The V end lost 3 bases, the J end lost 3 bases, and 12 bases lay between the germline ends. Germline assignment: CDR1 DFQATT and CDR2 SNEGSKA (reference sequence). The CDR3 protein is CSASGDSYYEQYF. CDR3 bases: TGCAGTGCTAGTGGGGACTCGTACTACGAGCAGTACTTC.

The V and J genes are TRBV6-5 and TRBJ2-3; possibly TRBD1 for D (5 bases). With 6 bases removed from V and 6 bases from J, the gap between germline ends came to 10 bases. The CDR3 consists of 12 residues. Per the germline V gene, CDR1 is MNHEY and CDR2 is SVGAGI. The CDR3 DNA reads TGTGCCAGCAGGTTGGGGCGGGATACGCAGTATTTT. Translated: CASRLGRDTQYF.

This chain links TRBV30 with TRBJ1-5; D is undetermined. The CDR3 extends over 13 amino acids. Trimming took off 1 base at V and 7 bases at J, with 11 bases between the two ends. Germline CDR1 GTSNPN, CDR2 SVGIG (reference sequence). The CDR3 is CAWSGERSQPQHF. DNA for the CDR3: TGTGCCTGGAGTGGAGAGAGAAGCCAGCCCCAGCATTTT.

With regard to this clone: Different DNA sequences within this sample yield the same CDR3. The chain uses TRBV5-1 and TRBJ2-7, with 8 positions matching TRBD1. Per the germline V gene, CDR1 is SGHRS and CDR2 is YFSETQ. V lost 5 bases, J lost 2 bases, and 6 bases stayed unmatched. There are 14 residues in the CDR3. CDR3 sequence reads: CASRLGQGTYEQYF. DNA of the CDR3: TGCGCCAGCAGACTAGGACAGGGCACCTACGAGCAGTACTTC.

The chain uses TRBV28 and TRBJ2-1, with 9 positions matching TRBD2. The V and J ends lost 6 bases and 7 bases, in that order; junction bases with no gene match: 13. Germline V CDR1 and CDR2: MDHEN, SYDVKM. This CDR3 spans 16 amino acids. The DNA of the CDR3 is TGTGCCAGCAGCTCACGCCGCGGGAGGGCCGATAATGAGCAGTTCTTC. Its translation is CASSSRRGRADNEQFF.

There are a few counts of this clone. This rearrangement joins TRBV5-4 to TRBJ2-5; perhaps TRBD1 as D (5 bases). The V end was cut by 10 bases, the J end by 1 base, with 17 bases between. The CDR3 length is 14 residues. CDR1 is SGHNT and CDR2 is YYREEE in the germline V gene (reference sequence). CDR3 coding DNA: TGTGCCTGGGGTAGGGGCGGTTTCCAAGAGACCCAGTACTTC. Translation: CAWGRGGFQETQYF.

The genes are TRBV6-5 and TRBJ1-5; no reliable D call. Trimming removed 7 bases at V and 3 bases at J, with 16 bases between. Germline CDR1 and CDR2: MNHEY and SVGAGI. The CDR3 is 15 amino acids. The CDR3 loop reads CASIPRAGNNQPQHF. The CDR3 nucleotides read TGTGCCAGCATACCACGCGCAGGTAACAATCAGCCCCAGCATTTT.

The V and J genes are TRBV19 and TRBJ2-4; D is unresolved. CDR3 length: 16 amino acids. V was shortened by 5 bases and J by 2 bases, with 16 bases between the two germline ends. Per germline, CDR1 LNHDA and CDR2 SQIVND (reference sequence). CDR3 amino acids: CASSLSIGTTKNIQYF. The CDR3 nucleotides read TGTGCCAGTAGTCTCTCAATCGGTACGACCAAAAACATTCAGTACTTC.

The V gene is TRBV15, the J gene TRBJ2-1, with 11 bases lining up with TRBD2. CDR3 length: 15 amino acids. V lost 1 base and J lost 8; bases outside the gene matches: 4. Per germline, CDR1 LNHNV and CDR2 YYDKDF (reference sequence). CDR3 sequence (DNA): TGTGCCACCAGCAGAGGGACTAGCGGGTTAGATGAGCAGTTCTTC. Protein product: CATSRGTSGLDEQFF.

The chain uses TRBV29-1 and TRBJ1-2; D might be TRBD1 (6 bases). CDR1 is SQVTM, CDR2 ANQGSEA, per germline. There are 13 residues in the CDR3. The germline V and J ends were trimmed by 5 bases and 8 bases, with 18 bases remaining between them. The CDR3 spells CSVPRQELEGYTF. In DNA form, the CDR3 reads TGCAGCGTTCCCAGACAGGAACTGGAAGGCTACACCTTC.

The V call is TRBV28, the J call TRBJ2-5, with D uncertain. V shed 3 bases and J shed 4 bases, with 3 bases lying between them. Germline assignment: CDR1 MDHEN and CDR2 SYDVKM. The CDR3 spans 11 residues. The CDR3 DNA reads as TGTGCCAGCAGTTTTCGAGAGACCCAGTACTTC. Translated: CASSFRETQYF.

J is TRBJ2-1 and V is TRBV28, with TRBD1 identical over 7 bases. Germline V gene lookup returns CDR1 MDHEN and CDR2 SYDVKM. The CDR3 is 14 amino acids. Trimming at V came to 6 bases and at J to 10 bases, leaving 12 bases not matched to a gene. The CDR3 loop reads CASSGTARYGEQFF. The CDR3 nucleotides are TGTGCCAGCAGCGGGACAGCGAGGTATGGGGAGCAGTTCTTC.

This clone was found once. The chain has TRBV5-6 and TRBJ1-6; D is unresolved. Germline V gene lookup returns CDR1 SGHDT and CDR2 YYEEEE. V was cut by 0 bases and J by 0 bases, with 7 bases left in between. The CDR3 contains 16 residues. CDR3 in amino acids: CASSLEESSYNSPLHF. CDR3 bases: TGTGCCAGCAGCTTGGAGGAGAGCTCCTATAATTCACCCCTCCACTTT.

The rearrangement links TRBV5-6 to TRBJ2-5, with D tentatively TRBD1 (6 bases). With 1 base removed from V and 7 bases from J, the gap between germline ends came to 17 bases. CDR1 is SGHDT, CDR2 YYEEEE, per germline. This CDR3 is built from 15 residues. The CDR3 reads CASSLQTGSGGTQYF. The CDR3 DNA reads TGTGCCAGCAGCTTGCAGACAGGCTCTGGGGGGACCCAGTACTTC.